Listed below are T cell receptor beta chains from one sample, sequenced in a study of T-cell reconstitution after alpha-beta-depleted transplantation in children. One entry per CDR3 protein, called by TCRdb with MiXCR from the PCR reads. The sample yields 900,000 or so distinct CDR3 sequences, around 17% seen once. The sample was PBMCs, mostly from graft donor cells, taken 360 days after TCRalphabeta/CD19-depleted stem cell transplant. The source of these receptors is a male patient under 18 who had a stem cell transplant for acute lymphoblastic leukemia, so the T cells may come from the graft donor. Both conserved end residues are part of each CDR3. Each record gives: J gene, V gene, D gene, clone size, CDR3 DNA, CDR3 protein. D genes are given only for firm matches. Clone size is stated in some rows and not others, as once, few, many or a class when expanded.

J: TRBJ2-2; V: TRBV7-2; D: NA; size: few; DNA: TGTGCCAGCAGTCGGACTTACCAAAGGGCGAACACCGGGGAGCTGTTTTTT; CDR3: CASSRTYQRANTGELFF
J: TRBJ2-7; V: TRBV4-1; D: TRBD2; size: NA; DNA: TGCGCCAGCAGCCAAGATCGGGAGGCTAGCGGTTCCTACGAGCAGTACTTC; CDR3: CASSQDREASGSYEQYF
J: TRBJ2-1; V: TRBV24-1; D: NA; size: few; DNA: TGTGCCACCAGTGATTTTTCAGGGAGGTCGGGCAATGAGCAGTTCTTC; CDR3: CATSDFSGRSGNEQFF
J: TRBJ2-3; V: TRBV20-1; D: NA; size: NA; DNA: TGCAGTGCTAGAGTCCCCGGGGCGACAGATACGCAGTATTTT; CDR3: CSARVPGATDTQYF
J: TRBJ2-7; V: TRBV12-3/TRBV12-4; D: TRBD1; size: few; DNA: TGTGCCAGCAGTTTTCGACAGGGGAACTACGAGCAGTACTTC; CDR3: CASSFRQGNYEQYF
J: TRBJ2-7; V: TRBV3-1; D: TRBD2; size: few; DNA: TGTGCCAGCAGCCAAGTATCCGGGAGGGCCGGGGAGCAGTACTTC; CDR3: CASSQVSGRAGEQYF
J: TRBJ2-3; V: TRBV11-2; D: NA; size: NA; DNA: TGTGCCAGCAGCTTAGCCGGATCGCAGTATTTT; CDR3: CASSLAGSQYF
J: TRBJ2-3; V: TRBV5-1; D: TRBD1; size: many; DNA: TGCGCCAGCAGCTCCGGACAGGCTCCACATACGCAGTATTTT; CDR3: CASSSGQAPHTQYF
J: TRBJ2-7; V: TRBV29-1; D: TRBD2; size: few; DNA: TGCAGCGTTCCAGGGTCAGCGGGGGCGGACTACGAGCAGTACTTC; CDR3: CSVPGSAGADYEQYF
J: TRBJ1-5; V: TRBV6-2/TRBV6-3; D: NA; size: NA; DNA: TGTGCCAGCAGTCGCACAGGTGAAAATCAGCCCCAGCATTTT; CDR3: CASSRTGENQPQHF
J: TRBJ2-3; V: TRBV11-3; D: TRBD1; size: NA; DNA: TGTGCCAGCCAGACCTGGGCGTCAGGGGGCAGATCTCCCTCTTTAGATACGCAGTATTTT; CDR3: CASQTWASGGRSPSLDTQYF
J: TRBJ2-1; V: TRBV7-7; D: TRBD2; size: many; DNA: TGTGCCAGCAGCCCCGAGACTAGCGGGAAGGGCAATGAGCAGTTCTTC; CDR3: CASSPETSGKGNEQFF
J: TRBJ2-5; V: TRBV9; D: TRBD2; size: NA; DNA: TGTGCCAGCAGCGTAGCTGGGCTAGCGGAGCAAGAGACCCAGTACTTC; CDR3: CASSVAGLAEQETQYF
J: TRBJ2-1; V: TRBV5-1; D: NA; size: few; DNA: TGCGCCAGCAGCGCCCCTAGCGTCGCCTACAATGAGCAGTTCTTC; CDR3: CASSAPSVAYNEQFF
J: TRBJ2-1; V: TRBV20-1; D: TRBD2; size: few; DNA: TGCAGTGCTAAGGTAGCGGGGTACAATGAGCAGTTCTTC; CDR3: CSAKVAGYNEQFF
J: TRBJ2-4; V: TRBV6-5; D: NA; size: many; DNA: TGTGCCAGCAGTTACTCGACTATGAATGACATTCAGTACTTC; CDR3: CASSYSTMNDIQYF
J: TRBJ1-2; V: TRBV7-2; D: NA; size: few; DNA: TGTGCCAGCAGCTTAAGATTCACAGGTCCTTATGGCTACACCTTC; CDR3: CASSLRFTGPYGYTF
J: TRBJ2-7; V: TRBV6-6; D: TRBD2; size: NA; DNA: TGTGCCAGCAGGATCAGCGGGGCCTACGAGCAGTACTTC; CDR3: CASRISGAYEQYF
J: TRBJ2-5; V: TRBV29-1; D: TRBD1; size: NA; DNA: TGCAGCGTTGGGCTGACAGGGGGCGGGCAAGAGACCCAGTACTTC; CDR3: CSVGLTGGGQETQYF
J: TRBJ2-1; V: TRBV15; D: NA; size: NA; DNA: TGTGCCACCAGCCCCCACCACCTAAATGAGCAGTTCTTC; CDR3: CATSPHHLNEQFF
J: TRBJ2-7; V: TRBV15; D: TRBD1; size: NA; DNA: TGTGCCACCAGCAGGAACAGGGGGGCCTACGAGCAGTACTTC; CDR3: CATSRNRGAYEQYF
J: TRBJ1-6; V: TRBV20-1; D: NA; size: once; DNA: TGCAGTGCTAGAGATCTGTTCCTGGGTAGGGGTTCACCCCTCCACTTT; CDR3: CSARDLFLGRGSPLHF
J: TRBJ2-7; V: TRBV4-1; D: TRBD2; size: many; DNA: TGCGCCAGCAGCCGCGGGGGAGAGCAGTACTTC; CDR3: CASSRGGEQYF
J: TRBJ1-3; V: TRBV15; D: TRBD1; size: many; DNA: TGTGCCACCAGCAGAGATCGGACAGGGACTGGAAACACCATATATTTT; CDR3: CATSRDRTGTGNTIYF
J: TRBJ2-3; V: TRBV7-2; D: NA; size: NA; DNA: TGTGCCAGCAGCCTCCCCAGGGGTCGCACAGATACGCAGTATTTT; CDR3: CASSLPRGRTDTQYF
J: TRBJ2-5; V: TRBV24-1; D: NA; size: NA; DNA: TGTGCCACCAGTGATGCAGGGGGGGAAGAGACCCAGTACTTC; CDR3: CATSDAGGEETQYF
J: TRBJ1-2; V: TRBV29-1; D: NA; size: few; DNA: TGCAGCGTTGGGACCGCGTTAACCTTC; CDR3: CSVGTALTF
J: TRBJ2-5; V: TRBV25-1; D: TRBD2; size: NA; DNA: TGTGCCAGCAGTGCAGTAGCGGGTACGAAGACCCAGTACTTC; CDR3: CASSAVAGTKTQYF
J: TRBJ2-1; V: TRBV4-1; D: NA; size: NA; DNA: TGCGCCAGCAGCCCTTTGGGGCGAACGACGGGCGGGGAGCAGTTCTTC; CDR3: CASSPLGRTTGGEQFF
J: TRBJ2-7; V: TRBV18; D: TRBD1; size: many; DNA: TGTGCCAGCTCACTACAAACCGGGACAGGGGCCTACGAGCAGTACTTC; CDR3: CASSLQTGTGAYEQYF
J: TRBJ1-5; V: TRBV6-2/TRBV6-3; D: TRBD1; size: few; DNA: TGTGCCAGCAGCCACAGAGGGACAGGGGGATATCAGCCCCAGCATTTT; CDR3: CASSHRGTGGYQPQHF
J: TRBJ2-1; V: TRBV20-1; D: NA; size: NA; DNA: TGCAGTGCTAGACCCGGCCCCGGTAGTTACAATGAGCAGTTCTTC; CDR3: CSARPGPGSYNEQFF
J: TRBJ2-2; V: TRBV20-1; D: TRBD1; size: NA; DNA: TGCAGTGCGCCCAACAGGGGCTTAGGAGGGGAGCTGTTTTTT; CDR3: CSAPNRGLGGELFF
J: TRBJ2-7; V: TRBV2; D: NA; size: many; DNA: TGTGCCAGCAGTGAAGCAATTCGGCGGCAGTACTTC; CDR3: CASSEAIRRQYF
J: TRBJ1-5; V: TRBV20-1; D: NA; size: few; DNA: TGCAGTGCAACTGTTTTGGGTCAGCCCCAGCATTTT; CDR3: CSATVLGQPQHF
J: TRBJ2-5; V: TRBV13; D: TRBD2; size: NA; DNA: TGTGCCAGCAGCTTAAGTTACGGGACTAGCGGGAGGGCAATCTACCAAGAGACCCAGTACTTC; CDR3: CASSLSYGTSGRAIYQETQYF
J: TRBJ2-3; V: TRBV15; D: NA; size: few; DNA: TGTGCCACCAGCAAATCAGCTCCCACAGATACGCAGTATTTT; CDR3: CATSKSAPTDTQYF
J: TRBJ2-3; V: TRBV10-3; D: TRBD1; size: once; DNA: TGTGCCATCAGCCTAGGACAGGGCGGAGATACGCAGTATTTT; CDR3: CAISLGQGGDTQYF
J: TRBJ2-3; V: TRBV24-1; D: NA; size: NA; DNA: TGTGCCACCAGTGATTTGTCCCGCCATGATCTGAATTTT; CDR3: CATSDLSRHDLNF
J: TRBJ1-5; V: TRBV7-2; D: NA; size: few; DNA: TGTGCCAGCAGCTTAATCGGGGAGAGCAATCAGCCCCAGCATTTT; CDR3: CASSLIGESNQPQHF
J: TRBJ2-5; V: TRBV4-1; D: NA; size: NA; DNA: TGCGCCAGCAGCCACGAAGACCTCTGGGCCCGGGGGACCCAGTACTTC; CDR3: CASSHEDLWARGTQYF
J: TRBJ2-2; V: TRBV10-3; D: NA; size: few; DNA: TGTGCCATCCGCGGTTCAGAGATCTTAACCGGGGAGCTGTTTTTT; CDR3: CAIRGSEILTGELFF
J: TRBJ2-3; V: TRBV9; D: NA; size: NA; DNA: TGTGCCAGCAGCGTACAGCTAGCTAGCACAGATACGCAGTATTTT; CDR3: CASSVQLASTDTQYF
J: TRBJ2-3; V: TRBV7-8; D: TRBD2; size: few; DNA: TGTGCCAGCAGCTTAGGCGGGAGCCCCCCCACAGATACGCAGTATTTT; CDR3: CASSLGGSPPTDTQYF
J: TRBJ1-5; V: TRBV15; D: TRBD1; size: NA; DNA: TGTGCCACCAGCGCTCACAGGGGAGCTCAGCCCCAGCATTTT; CDR3: CATSAHRGAQPQHF
J: TRBJ2-7; V: TRBV5-1; D: NA; size: few; DNA: TGCGCCAGCAGCCCTGAAGCGGGTGACTCCTACGAGCAGTACTTC; CDR3: CASSPEAGDSYEQYF
J: TRBJ2-3; V: TRBV5-1; D: NA; size: NA; DNA: TGCGCCAGCAGCCTCCAGGGTTTTAGCACAGATACGCAGTATTTT; CDR3: CASSLQGFSTDTQYF
J: TRBJ2-1; V: TRBV11-2; D: NA; size: NA; DNA: TGTGCCAGCAGCTTCCCGGTCGTCTGGACAGTACGTTACAATGAGCAGTTCTTC; CDR3: CASSFPVVWTVRYNEQFF
J: TRBJ2-3; V: TRBV5-1; D: NA; size: many; DNA: TGCGCCAGCAGTACAGGGGGGGGTACGCAGTATTTT; CDR3: CASSTGGGTQYF
J: TRBJ2-7; V: TRBV7-9; D: NA; size: few; DNA: TGTGCCAGCAGCTTAGCTCTGGGTACCACCTCCTACGAGCAGTACTTC; CDR3: CASSLALGTTSYEQYF
J: TRBJ2-3; V: TRBV24-1; D: NA; size: NA; DNA: TGTGCCACCAGTGGGGCTAGCGTTGCAGATACGCAGTATTTT; CDR3: CATSGASVADTQYF
J: TRBJ2-7; V: TRBV7-9; D: TRBD1; size: few; DNA: TGTGCCAGCAGCCCGGGACAGGGGACAGGCTACGAGCAGTACTTC; CDR3: CASSPGQGTGYEQYF
J: TRBJ2-1; V: TRBV3-1; D: TRBD2; size: few; DNA: TGTGCCAGCAGCCAAGTCCCTGCGGGAGTGCGGAATGAGCAGTTCTTC; CDR3: CASSQVPAGVRNEQFF
J: TRBJ2-3; V: TRBV10-3; D: TRBD2; size: NA; DNA: TGTGCCATCAGGCGGGAGGGCCCGACAGATACGCAGTATTTT; CDR3: CAIRREGPTDTQYF
J: TRBJ2-7; V: TRBV6-1; D: TRBD1; size: few; DNA: TGTGCCAGCAGGGGCCCAGGGGGACCGAACTCCTACGAGCAGTACTTC; CDR3: CASRGPGGPNSYEQYF
J: TRBJ2-7; V: TRBV5-1; D: NA; size: NA; DNA: TGCGCCAGCAGCTTGGGGGAACTCTACGAGCAGTACTTC; CDR3: CASSLGELYEQYF
J: TRBJ2-7; V: TRBV9; D: NA; size: NA; DNA: TGTGCCAGCAGCGTAGAAGTAAGGTCCTACGAGCAGTACTTC; CDR3: CASSVEVRSYEQYF
J: TRBJ1-1; V: TRBV5-1; D: NA; size: few; DNA: TGCGCCAGCAGCTTACAGGGTTGGGACACTGAAGCTTTCTTT; CDR3: CASSLQGWDTEAFF
J: TRBJ2-1; V: TRBV6-5; D: NA; size: NA; DNA: TGTGCCAGCAGTTACCGTGGCCTAGCCAGGGGTGAGCAGTTCTTC; CDR3: CASSYRGLARGEQFF
J: TRBJ2-7; V: TRBV10-2; D: NA; size: NA; DNA: TGCGCCAGCAGTGTGGCCAGGGTCCACGAGCAGTACTTC; CDR3: CASSVARVHEQYF